This T cell receptor beta chain appears in the sequencing data of a study of blood T cell repertoires in COVID-19. Study information: The study drew acute and convalescent COVID-19 samples from the United States, Italy and Spain. PBMCs, B-cell-depleted T cells, or T cells provided the cDNA or gDNA that made up the material.

Authors' methods: Nucleated cell counts were estimated from reference gene primer amplification. Only in-frame clones appear in the TCRdb table, and some are missing; sequencing was by immunoSEQ multiplex PCR. V and J calls plus clone size are reproduced from that table; the DNA served to infer D and trimming. The sample has about 59,000 clones; roughly 85% are singletons. The CDR3 is 13 residues long. Sample: peripheral blood. The TCR originated in a human donor in a cohort sampled during active COVID-19. The V and J genes are TRBV21-1 and TRBJ1-2; the DNA was not used to check the table's D call, TRBD1. TRBV21-1 has pseudogene status. CDR3 DNA sequence: TGTGCCAGCAGCAAGGGACAGGGGGGCGGCTACACCTTC. Protein: CASSKGQGGGYTF.